Detailed here is one TCR beta chain. The antigen is unknown. These data originate in a study of blood T cells in healthy people across ages. General study results and limits: Naive and antigen-experienced cells were not separated, limiting conclusive comparison.

The CDR3 loop spans 14 amino acids. In germline, CDR1 is MNHEY, CDR2 SVGAGI. Trimming removed 6 bases at V and 2 bases at J, with 13 bases between. A second roughly 6 to 12 cycle PCR used barcoded and J-beta primers. TCRdb ran MiXCR on the 5' RACE reads and lists one entry per CDR3 protein. The data show around 940,000 distinct CDR3 sequences, roughly 47% seen once. Healthy Caucasians from Russia aged about 6 to 95 served as donors. Samples had at least 6.5 million PBMCs isolated from them. The receptor was derived from a woman aged 55-70 years in good health. The chain uses TRBV6-5 and TRBJ1-2; D gene uncertain. Material for sequencing was blood. CDR3 DNA: TGTGCCAGCAGCAAAAGTTGGCCAAACTATGGCTACACCTTC. Translating it yields CASSKSWPNYGYTF.